These T cell receptor beta chains were read from a single sample in a study of Ad26.COV2.S vaccination and SARS-CoV-2 variants. Using immunoSEQ multiplex PCR, the repertoire was profiled, and TCRdb retains in-frame clones only, with some absent. The sample carries about 350,000 clones, around nine tenths recorded once. The source material was peripheral blood, sampled in a trial of Ad26.COV2.S vaccine versus placebo. Every receptor here comes from a person between 18 and 65 years old who received the Ad26.COV2.S COVID-19 vaccine or a placebo. Both conserved end residues are part of each CDR3. D genes are given only for firm matches. Clone sizes are given selectively: once, few, many, or a class where the clone is expanded.

J gene | clone size | D gene | V gene | CDR3 DNA | CDR3 protein
TRBJ2-7 | once | . | TRBV20-1 | TGCAGTGCTAGGGACCGGGACCGTCAGTACTTC | CSARDRDRQYF
TRBJ2-7 | . | TRBD1 | TRBV7-3 | TGTGCCAGCAGCTCTGGACAGGGGCGCTACGAGCAGTACTTC | CASSSGQGRYEQYF
TRBJ2-1 | . | TRBD1 | TRBV6-5 | TGTGCCAGCAGGGCCGACAGGGCCTCCTACAATGAGCAGTTCTTC | CASRADRASYNEQFF
TRBJ1-2 | . | . | TRBV27 | TGTGCCAGCAGGGATGCAGGGAGTATTGGCTACACCTTC | CASRDAGSIGYTF
TRBJ1-4 | few | TRBD1 | TRBV30 | TGTGCCTGGAGTCCTCTCCGGGACAGTGAAAAACTGTTTTTT | CAWSPLRDSEKLFF
TRBJ2-3 | . | . | TRBV11-2 | TGTGCCAGCAGCGCAGACATCCCCACAGATACGCAGTATTTT | CASSADIPTDTQYF
TRBJ1-5 | . | . | TRBV9 | TGTGCCAGCAGCCGGGGGGATCAGCCCCAGCATTTT | CASSRGDQPQHF
TRBJ1-4 | . | TRBD1 | TRBV9 | TGTGCCAGCAGCGCGGGGACAGACGAGAATGAAAAACTGTTTTTT | CASSAGTDENEKLFF
TRBJ2-1 | . | . | TRBV7-6 | TGTGCCAGCAGCTCACCCCGGGACGGCTGGAGCAATGAGCAGTTCTTC | CASSSPRDGWSNEQFF
TRBJ1-3 | . | . | TRBV30 | TGTGCCTGGAGTGTGGGGTTTACGAGGGGAAACACCATATATTTT | CAWSVGFTRGNTIYF
TRBJ2-1 | . | TRBD2 | TRBV27 | TGTGCCAGCAAGACTTTAGGGACTAGCGGGGGTAATGAGCAGTTCTTC | CASKTLGTSGGNEQFF
TRBJ2-6 | . | . | TRBV25-1 | TGTGCCAGCAGTGAATCGGGTGTGCTCTCTGGGGCCAACGTCCTGACTTTC | CASSESGVLSGANVLTF
TRBJ2-1 | . | TRBD1 | TRBV10-1 | TGCGCCAGCAGTGAGCCCTCCGGGACAGGTTACAATGAGCAGTTCTTC | CASSEPSGTGYNEQFF
TRBJ1-1 | . | . | TRBV2 | TGTGCCAGCAGAGGACTACAGCTGAACACTGAAGCTTTCTTT | CASRGLQLNTEAFF
TRBJ2-1 | . | TRBD2 | TRBV7-8 | TGTGCCAGCAGCAAACTAGCGGGGGGCCTCTGGGATGAGCAGTTCTTC | CASSKLAGGLWDEQFF
TRBJ2-2 | . | TRBD2 | TRBV24-1 | TGTGCCACTACGGGAGGGTGGCCCGGGGAGCTGTTTTTT | CATTGGWPGELFF
TRBJ1-5 | . | . | TRBV4-2 | TGTGCCAGCAGCCAAGATAGGGGGTATCAGCCCCAGCATTTT | CASSQDRGYQPQHF
TRBJ1-2 | . | . | TRBV7-2 | TGTGCCAGCAGCTCACAGGAGTTCTATGGCTACACCTTC | CASSSQEFYGYTF
TRBJ2-2 | once | TRBD1 | TRBV4-3 | TGCGCCAGCAGCCAAGAACACGGACAGGGAAGCACCGGGGAGCTGTTTTTT | CASSQEHGQGSTGELFF
TRBJ1-3 | . | TRBD1 | TRBV10-3 | TGTGCCATCACCGAGGACAGGGGTCACACCATATATTTT | CAITEDRGHTIYF
TRBJ1-4 | . | . | TRBV28 | TGTGCCAGCGGCAGGGGAGATGAAAAACTGTTTTTT | CASGRGDEKLFF
TRBJ2-3 | . | . | TRBV30 | TGTGCCTGGAGCTATGCGGGGACTCACACAGATACGCAGTATTTT | CAWSYAGTHTDTQYF
TRBJ2-1 | . | . | TRBV27 | TGTGCCAGCTTCCACCCGGGAGAAGACAATGAGCAGTTCTTC | CASFHPGEDNEQFF
TRBJ2-3 | . | TRBD1 | TRBV10-3 | TGTGCCATCGGGACCGGGACAGTCAATACGCAGTATTTT | CAIGTGTVNTQYF
TRBJ2-1 | . | . | TRBV28 | TGTGCCAGCAGTTTGGTAGACAATGAGCAGTTCTTC | CASSLVDNEQFF
TRBJ1-6 | . | TRBD1 | TRBV7-2 | TGTGCCAGCAGCTTACGTGGACAGGAGAGCTCCTATAATTCACCCCTCCACTTT | CASSLRGQESSYNSPLHF
TRBJ1-6 | . | . | TRBV15 | TGTGCCACCAGCAGAGGGCCGACAGCAAATAATTCACCCCTCCACTTT | CATSRGPTANNSPLHF
TRBJ1-5 | . | TRBD1 | TRBV15 | TGTGCCACCAGCAGTGCGACAGGGAGGGGACAGCCCCAGCATTTT | CATSSATGRGQPQHF
TRBJ2-7 | . | TRBD1 | TRBV18 | TGTGCCAGCTCACCCGGACAGGTCTACGAGCAGTACTTC | CASSPGQVYEQYF
TRBJ1-1 | . | TRBD1 | TRBV6-5 | TGTGCCAGCAGGAGAGGGACAGGCGGCGAAGCTTTCTTT | CASRRGTGGEAFF
TRBJ2-2 | . | . | TRBV6-5 | TGTGCCAGCAGTTACTCGTACAGCGTAAACACCGGGGAGCTGTTTTTT | CASSYSYSVNTGELFF
TRBJ1-4 | once | . | TRBV30 | TGTGCCTGGAGTTTGGGGAGAGCAACTAATGAAAAACTGTTTTTT | CAWSLGRATNEKLFF
TRBJ2-7 | . | TRBD1 | TRBV10-2 | TGCGCCAGCAGGTGGGGACAGGACTCCTACGAGCAGTACTTC | CASRWGQDSYEQYF
TRBJ1-5 | . | . | TRBV25-1 | TGTGCCAGCAGTGTAGGTTCTAGCAATCAGCCCCAGCATTTT | CASSVGSSNQPQHF
TRBJ1-4 | . | . | TRBV5-6 | TGTGCCAGCAGCCCGGGAGCGAGGGATGAAAAACTGTTTTTT | CASSPGARDEKLFF
TRBJ2-3 | . | . | TRBV16 | TGTGCCAGCAGCCAATCCGACTCCACAGATACGCAGTATTTT | CASSQSDSTDTQYF
TRBJ2-7 | . | . | TRBV7-2 | TGTGCCAGCAGCTTGTTCGTGGCTTTTGGGAAGACCTACGAGCAGTACTTC | CASSLFVAFGKTYEQYF
TRBJ2-6 | . | . | TRBV7-2 | TGTGCCAGCAGCTTAGTGGACGGTACCTCTGGGGCCAACGTCCTGACTTTC | CASSLVDGTSGANVLTF
TRBJ1-2 | . | . | TRBV5-6 | TGTGCCAGCAGCTTGGAGAGTCTTTGGAGGGGTGGCTACACCTTC | CASSLESLWRGGYTF
TRBJ1-2 | . | TRBD1 | TRBV30 | TGTGCCTGGAGTAACACAGGGGGACCTAACTATGGCTACACCTTC | CAWSNTGGPNYGYTF
TRBJ2-1 | . | TRBD2 | TRBV7-9 | TGTGCCAGCAGCTTAGATACTAGCGGGATTGAGCAGTTCTTC | CASSLDTSGIEQFF
TRBJ2-5 | once | TRBD2 | TRBV7-9 | TGTGCCAGCAGCCAGCGGGGGCAAGAGACCCAGTACTTC | CASSQRGQETQYF
TRBJ1-5 | . | TRBD1 | TRBV19 | TGTGCCAGTAGTGACAGGGCCCGGGATGGGCCCCAGCATTTT | CASSDRARDGPQHF
TRBJ2-2 | . | TRBD1 | TRBV18 | TGTGCCAGCTCACCACGAAGTCCGGCAGGGGGCTTTGCCGGGGAGCTGTTTTTT | CASSPRSPAGGFAGELFF
TRBJ2-2 | . | . | TRBV28 | TGTGCCAGCAGACCGGGACAAGGAAACACCGGGGAGCTGTTTTTT | CASRPGQGNTGELFF
TRBJ2-7 | . | . | TRBV27 | TGTGCCAGCAGTTTATCCCGGAGCCTCGAGCAGTACTTC | CASSLSRSLEQYF
TRBJ2-7 | . | . | TRBV4-1 | TGCGCCAGCAGCCAAGATGAATGGGCTACCTCCTACGAGCAGTACTTC | CASSQDEWATSYEQYF
TRBJ1-1 | once | . | TRBV3-1/TRBV3-2 | TGTGCCAGCAGCCCGGGCCGGAACACTGAAGCTTTCTTT | CASSPGRNTEAFF
TRBJ2-1 | . | TRBD1 | TRBV23-1 | TGCGCCAGCAGTCAATTGAAACGACAGGGGCGATACAATGAGCAGTTCTTC | CASSQLKRQGRYNEQFF
TRBJ1-1 | . | . | TRBV23-1 | TGCGCCAGCAGTCAATCTGGGACCAACAAGGCGAACACTGAAGCTTTCTTT | CASSQSGTNKANTEAFF
TRBJ1-1 | . | TRBD1 | TRBV5-1 | TGCGCCAGCAGCGCAGGGACAGAGAACACTGAAGCTTTCTTT | CASSAGTENTEAFF